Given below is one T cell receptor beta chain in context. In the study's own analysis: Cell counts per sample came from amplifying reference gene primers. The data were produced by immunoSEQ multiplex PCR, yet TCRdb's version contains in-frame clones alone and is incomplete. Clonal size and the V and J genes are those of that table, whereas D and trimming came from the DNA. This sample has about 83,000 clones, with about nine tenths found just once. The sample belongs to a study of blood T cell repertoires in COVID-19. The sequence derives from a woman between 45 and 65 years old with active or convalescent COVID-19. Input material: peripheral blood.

CDR3 sequence reads: CASSPNRDNYGYTF. The CDR3, as DNA: TGTGCCAGCAGTCCAAACCGGGATAACTATGGCTACACCTTC. The rearrangement uses TRBV6-5 and TRBJ1-2; D remains unclear. The germline V gene has CDR1 MNHEY and CDR2 SVGAGI. The CDR3 runs to 14 residues. The V end was cut by 5 bases, the J end by 1 base, with 11 bases between.